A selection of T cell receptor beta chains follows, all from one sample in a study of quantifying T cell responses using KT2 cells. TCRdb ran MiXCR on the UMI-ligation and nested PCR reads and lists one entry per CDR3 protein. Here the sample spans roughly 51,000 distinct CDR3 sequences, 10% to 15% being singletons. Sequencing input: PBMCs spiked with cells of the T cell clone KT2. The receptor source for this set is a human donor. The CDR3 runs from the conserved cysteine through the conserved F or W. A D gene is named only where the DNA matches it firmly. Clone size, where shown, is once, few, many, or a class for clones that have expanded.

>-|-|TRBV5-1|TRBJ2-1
TGCGCCAGCAGCCTGGGTGGTCCAACTAGCTGGGCGTCTAATGAGCAGTTCTTC
CASSLGGPTSWASNEQFF
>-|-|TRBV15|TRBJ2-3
TGTGCCACCAGCAGAGCTCTGTTAGCATACACAGATACGCAGTATTTT
CATSRALLAYTDTQYF
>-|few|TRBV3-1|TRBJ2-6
TGTGCCAGCAGCCAAGATATCGGCGGCATGTACTCTGGGGCCAACGTCCTGACTTTC
CASSQDIGGMYSGANVLTF
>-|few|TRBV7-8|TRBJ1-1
TGTGCCAGCAGCCCCTTAGCTTTGGAAGGTGAAGCTTTCTTT
CASSPLALEGEAFF
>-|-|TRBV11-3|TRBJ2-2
TGTGCCAGCAGCTTAGTCGGCGCTCCGAACACCGGGGAGCTGTTTTTT
CASSLVGAPNTGELFF
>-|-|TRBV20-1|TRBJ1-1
TGCAGTGCTAGTGATGCGGGCCCGGGGTACACTGAAGCTTTCTTT
CSASDAGPGYTEAFF
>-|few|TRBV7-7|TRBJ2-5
TGTGCTAGCAGCCGTAATGACCGGTACCAAGAGACCCAGTACTTC
CASSRNDRYQETQYF
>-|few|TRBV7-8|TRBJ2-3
TGTGCCAGCAAGCAGTCACCGGGCACAGATACGCAGTATTTT
CASKQSPGTDTQYF
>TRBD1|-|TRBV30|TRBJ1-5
TGTGCCTGGAGTCTCCGGTACAGGGGGCAAGGGCAGCCCCAGCATTTT
CAWSLRYRGQGQPQHF
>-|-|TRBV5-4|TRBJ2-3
TGTGCCAGCAGCTTGTCCAGGGCAGATACGCAGTATTTT
CASSLSRADTQYF
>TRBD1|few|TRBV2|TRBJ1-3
TGTGCCAGCAGTGAGGGGAGGGACAGCTCTGGAAACACCATATATTTT
CASSEGRDSSGNTIYF
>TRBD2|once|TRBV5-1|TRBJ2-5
TGCGCCAGCAGCCCCCCACTAGCGGGGTACCAAGAGACCCAGTACTTC
CASSPPLAGYQETQYF
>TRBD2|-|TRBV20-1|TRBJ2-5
TGCAGTGCTAGAGACAACCTAGCGGGGGGCCTCCAAGAGACCCAGTACTTC
CSARDNLAGGLQETQYF
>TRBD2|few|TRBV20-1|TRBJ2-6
TGCAGTGCCGCGCGGGGGAACGGGGCCAACGTCCTGACTTTC
CSAARGNGANVLTF
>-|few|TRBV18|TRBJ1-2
TGTGCCAGCTCACTAACCACCAGAACCAGTGCTACCTATGGCTACACCTTC
CASSLTTRTSATYGYTF
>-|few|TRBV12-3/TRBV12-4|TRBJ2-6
TGTGCCAGCTACAATGGCAACTCTGGGGCCAACGTCCTGACTTTC
CASYNGNSGANVLTF
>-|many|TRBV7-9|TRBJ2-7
TGTGCCAGCAGCCCCAGACAGAACCCTACCTACGAGCAGTACTTC
CASSPRQNPTYEQYF
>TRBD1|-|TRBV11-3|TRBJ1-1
TGTGCCAGCAGCTCGGGGACAGGTCGAACTGAAGCTTTCTTT
CASSSGTGRTEAFF
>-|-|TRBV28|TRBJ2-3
TGTGCCAGCAGCCTCCGTCACATAAGGAAGGGGAACTACACAGATACGCAGTATTTT
CASSLRHIRKGNYTDTQYF
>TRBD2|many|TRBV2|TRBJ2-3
TGTGCCAGACGACTAGCAACTAGCACAGATACGCAGTATTTT
CARRLATSTDTQYF
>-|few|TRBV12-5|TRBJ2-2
TGTGCTAGTGGTCCACCTCTCAACACCGGGGAGCTGTTTTTT
CASGPPLNTGELFF